The clone carrying this TCR beta chain was observed a handful of times. Patients having uncontrolled infection, another autoimmune disease, pregnancy or lactation were not included. This sample was included in a study of T cells in Graves' hyperthyroidism and ophthalmopathy. Germline CDR1 reads MNHEY; CDR2 reads SMNVEV (reference sequence). The CDR3 runs 18 residues. V shed 4 bases and J 2 bases; nucleotides not matched to a gene: 10. Authors of the study amplified TCR beta CDR3 regions from RNA transcripts. RT-PCR in the first round (using the HTBI primer set) targeted the TCR CDR3. TCRdb re-called the multiplex PCR reads through MiXCR, storing one row per CDR3 protein. Seen here are about 600,000 distinct CDR3 sequences, 13% to 15% observed once, and the top ten hold 6.5% to 9%.

The chain couples TRBV27 to TRBJ2-3; 12 bases are shared with TRBD2. The sequence was collected from a woman younger than 30 with Graves' ophthalmopathy. Source material: blood. CDR3 loop: CASSSPSTSGRTTDTQYF. The DNA of the CDR3 is TGTGCCAGCAGTTCCCCCTCGACTAGCGGGAGAACCACAGATACGCAGTATTTT.